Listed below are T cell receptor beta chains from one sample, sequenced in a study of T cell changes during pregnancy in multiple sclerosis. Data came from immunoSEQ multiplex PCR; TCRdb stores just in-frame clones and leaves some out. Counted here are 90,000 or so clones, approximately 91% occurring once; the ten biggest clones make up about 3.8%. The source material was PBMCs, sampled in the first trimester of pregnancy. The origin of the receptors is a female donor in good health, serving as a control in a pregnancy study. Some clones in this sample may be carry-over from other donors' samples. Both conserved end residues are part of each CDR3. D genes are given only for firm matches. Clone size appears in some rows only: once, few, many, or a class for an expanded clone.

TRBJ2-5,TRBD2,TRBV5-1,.,CASSPREGVETQYF,TGCGCCAGCAGCCCTCGGGAGGGTGTGGAGACCCAGTACTTC
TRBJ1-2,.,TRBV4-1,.,CASSQDAVVDYGYTF,TGCGCCAGCAGCCAAGATGCAGTGGTTGACTATGGCTACACCTTC
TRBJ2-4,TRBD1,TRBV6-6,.,CASSQDREGKNIQYF,TGTGCCAGCAGCCAGGACAGGGAAGGCAAAAACATTCAGTACTTC
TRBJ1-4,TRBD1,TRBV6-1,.,CASSVAGQGGEKLFF,TGTGCCAGCAGTGTAGCGGGACAGGGTGGTGAAAAACTGTTTTTT
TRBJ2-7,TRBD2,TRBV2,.,CASSRLAGRGHEQYF,TGTGCCAGCAGTCGGCTAGCGGGGAGGGGCCACGAGCAGTACTTC
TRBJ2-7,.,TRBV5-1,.,CASSPSPTGVGEQYF,TGCGCCAGCAGCCCTAGCCCTACGGGAGTTGGCGAGCAGTACTTC
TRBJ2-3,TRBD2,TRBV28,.,CASSLSPGRGTDTQYF,TGTGCCAGCAGTTTGTCTCCGGGGAGGGGCACAGATACGCAGTATTTT
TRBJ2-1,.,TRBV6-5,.,CASRPTTPLVQFF,TGTGCCAGCAGGCCGACTACACCCTTAGTGCAGTTCTTC
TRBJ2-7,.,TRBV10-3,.,CAISAQVSYEQYF,TGTGCCATCAGTGCTCAGGTTTCCTACGAGCAGTACTTC
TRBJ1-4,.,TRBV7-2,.,CASRPRADTEKLFF,TGTGCCAGCAGACCAAGGGCGGACACTGAAAAACTGTTTTTT
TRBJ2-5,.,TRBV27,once,CASSTRAGTIQETQYF,TGTGCCAGCAGTACAAGAGCCGGGACAATACAAGAGACCCAGTACTTC
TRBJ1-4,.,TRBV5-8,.,CASSLAWAGANEKLFF,TGTGCCAGCAGCTTGGCCTGGGCAGGGGCTAATGAAAAACTGTTTTTT
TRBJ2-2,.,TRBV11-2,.,CASSPGFPGELFF,TGTGCCAGCAGCCCAGGGTTTCCCGGGGAGCTGTTTTTT
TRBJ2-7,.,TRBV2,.,CASRGSSYEQYF,TGTGCCAGCAGGGGGAGCTCCTACGAGCAGTACTTC
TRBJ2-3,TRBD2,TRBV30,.,CAWNVAGGSGTDTQYF,TGTGCCTGGAATGTAGCGGGCGGGAGTGGTACAGATACGCAGTATTTT
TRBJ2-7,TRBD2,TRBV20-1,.,CSAGREEQYF,TGCAGTGCTGGGCGGGAGGAGCAGTACTTC
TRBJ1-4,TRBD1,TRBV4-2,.,CASSQDGTGDNEKLFF,TGTGCCAGCAGCCAAGATGGGACAGGGGATAATGAAAAACTGTTTTTT
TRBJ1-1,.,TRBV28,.,CASSPLQRGAFF,TGTGCCAGCAGTCCCCTCCAGCGGGGGGCTTTCTTT
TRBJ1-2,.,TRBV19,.,CASRTAYGYTF,TGTGCCAGTAGGACAGCGTATGGCTACACCTTC
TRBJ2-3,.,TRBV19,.,CASRAGSTDTQYF,TGTGCCAGTAGGGCAGGGAGCACAGATACGCAGTATTTT
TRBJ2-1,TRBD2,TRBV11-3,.,CASRRSGDNEQFF,TGTGCCAGCAGACGGAGCGGGGACAATGAGCAGTTCTTC
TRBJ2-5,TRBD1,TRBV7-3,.,CASSLWDRQETQYF,TGTGCCAGCAGCCTATGGGACAGGCAAGAGACCCAGTACTTC
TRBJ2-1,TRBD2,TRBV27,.,CASKMLAVAYNEQFF,TGTGCCAGCAAGATGCTAGCGGTAGCCTACAATGAGCAGTTCTTC
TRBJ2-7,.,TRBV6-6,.,CASIEQDPYEQYF,TGTGCCAGCATCGAACAGGACCCCTACGAGCAGTACTTC
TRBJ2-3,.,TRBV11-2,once,CATHRRTSTDTQYF,TGTGCCACTCATAGGCGGACTAGCACAGATACGCAGTATTTT
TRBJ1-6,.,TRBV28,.,CASSLNSARYSPLHF,TGTGCCAGCAGTTTAAATTCCGCCAGATATTCACCCCTCCACTTT
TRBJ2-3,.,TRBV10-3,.,CAISLGGQLTDTQYF,TGTGCCATCAGCTTGGGGGGACAGCTGACAGATACGCAGTATTTT
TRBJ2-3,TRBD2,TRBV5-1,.,CASSLGGGASDTQYF,TGCGCCAGCAGTTTAGGCGGGGGGGCCTCAGATACGCAGTATTTT
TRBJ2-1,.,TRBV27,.,CASSTTRGEQFF,TGTGCCAGCAGTACCACACGGGGTGAGCAGTTCTTC
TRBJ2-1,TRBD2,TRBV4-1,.,CASSPYSGIRGNEQFF,TGCGCCAGCAGCCCCTACAGCGGGATCAGAGGCAATGAGCAGTTCTTC
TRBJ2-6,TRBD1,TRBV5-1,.,CASSPQGLGANVLTF,TGCGCCAGCAGCCCACAGGGGCTTGGGGCCAACGTCCTGACTTTC
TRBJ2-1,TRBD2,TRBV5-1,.,CASSLPSGGDEQFF,TGCGCCAGCAGCTTGCCTAGCGGGGGGGATGAGCAGTTCTTC
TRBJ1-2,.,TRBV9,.,CASSVGKGRLTEFGYTF,TGTGCCAGCAGCGTAGGTAAGGGGAGGCTAACCGAATTTGGCTACACCTTC
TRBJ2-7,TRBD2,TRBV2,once,CASRPMTSGVAYEQYF,TGTGCCAGCAGACCCATGACTAGCGGGGTAGCTTACGAGCAGTACTTC
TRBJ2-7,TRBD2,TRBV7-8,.,CASSVGEGLARHEQYF,TGTGCCAGCAGCGTAGGGGAGGGACTAGCGAGGCACGAGCAGTACTTC